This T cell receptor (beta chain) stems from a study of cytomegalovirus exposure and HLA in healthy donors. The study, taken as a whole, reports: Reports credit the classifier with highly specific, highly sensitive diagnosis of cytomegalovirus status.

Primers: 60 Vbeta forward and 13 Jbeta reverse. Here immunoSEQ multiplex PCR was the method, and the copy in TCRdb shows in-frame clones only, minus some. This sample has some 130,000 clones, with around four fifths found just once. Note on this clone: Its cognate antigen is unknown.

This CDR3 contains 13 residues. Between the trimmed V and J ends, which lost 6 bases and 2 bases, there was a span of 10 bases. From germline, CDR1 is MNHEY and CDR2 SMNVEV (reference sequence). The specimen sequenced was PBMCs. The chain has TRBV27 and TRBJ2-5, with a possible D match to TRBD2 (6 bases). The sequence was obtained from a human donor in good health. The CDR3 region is CASSPGLQETQYF. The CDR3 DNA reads TGTGCCAGCAGCCCGGGACTTCAAGAGACCCAGTACTTC.